The next 14 T cell receptor beta chains were all read from a single sample in a study of T cell responses to AZD1222 COVID-19 vaccine. Generated by immunoSEQ multiplex PCR, the TCRdb table keeps only in-frame clones and is missing some. This sample has about 81,000 clones; just over 85% occur once, and the top ten carry around 5.4%. The sequences come from peripheral blood, collected 28 days after the second AZD1222 dose. The receptors were sampled from an adult who received the AZD1222 COVID-19 vaccine.

This clone showed up just a few times. The gene calls are TRBV7-9 and TRBJ1-6; TRBD1 aligns across 7 bases. The CDR3 is 16 amino acids. Trimming took 4 bases from V and 0 from J; bases not matched to a gene: 3. CDR1 SEHNR and CDR2 FQNEAQ come from the germline V gene (reference sequence). The CDR3 here is CASSSTGSSYNSPLHF. Written as DNA, the CDR3 is TGTGCCAGCAGCTCGACAGGGAGCTCCTATAATTCACCCCTCCACTTT.

This chain uses TRBV4-3 with TRBJ2-1; 9 nucleotides agree with TRBD2. CDR1 is LGHNA, CDR2 YSLEER, per germline. J gave up 9 bases and V 0 bases, and 9 bases lay outside the gene matches. This CDR3 has 16 residues. CDR3 region: CASSQDYRIAGVEQFF. The CDR3 DNA reads as TGCGCCAGCAGCCAAGACTATCGGATAGCGGGGGTTGAGCAGTTCTTC.

This sequence joins TRBV30 and TRBJ1-2, with D perhaps matching TRBD1 (6 bases). V lost 4 bases, J lost 4 bases, and 13 bases lay in between. Germline lookup yields CDR1 GTSNPN and CDR2 SVGIG (reference sequence). This CDR3 is built from 13 residues. CDR3 sequence reads: CAWNQGRGYGYTF. The CDR3 coding sequence is TGTGCCTGGAATCAGGGGCGCGGCTATGGCTACACCTTC.

The V call is TRBV4-1, the J call TRBJ2-7; 8 positions agree with TRBD1. V gave up 1 base and J gave up 10 bases; unmatched junction bases: 15. This CDR3 has 16 amino acids. Germline lookup yields CDR1 MGHRA and CDR2 YSYEKL. The DNA for the CDR3 is TGCGCCAGCAGCCAAGTCCAGGGGGCAAGATATCAGAGCCAGTACTTC. This sequence encodes CASSQVQGARYQSQYF.

V gene TRBV14 combines with J gene TRBJ2-7; D perhaps matches TRBD1 (5 bases). The CDR3 runs to 14 residues. CDR1 and CDR2 (germline): SGHDN, FVKESK. Trimming took 0 bases from V and 4 from J, leaving 10 bases between them. The CDR3 loop reads CASSQDRRGYEQYF. CDR3 in DNA: TGTGCCAGCAGCCAAGACCGAAGGGGATACGAGCAGTACTTC.

The DNA for the CDR3 is TGTGCCAGCCCGGGACGGAGAATGGCTGGCTACACCTTC. This codes for CASPGRRMAGYTF. V and J are TRBV28 and TRBJ1-2, with D tentatively TRBD1 (5 bases). The V end lost 8 bases, the J end lost 7 bases, and 17 bases lay between the germline ends. This CDR3 has 13 amino acids. The germline V gene has CDR1 MDHEN and CDR2 SYDVKM.

This clone appeared a few times. The chain has TRBV4-1 and TRBJ1-2; TRBD1 is a possible D gene (5 bases). The V end was cut by 4 bases, the J end by 4 bases, with 22 bases between. Germline CDR1 reads MGHRA; CDR2 reads YSYEKL. There are 17 residues in the CDR3. The CDR3 coding sequence is TGCGCCAGCAGCCGCATCCCGGGCTCCACTGGGGCCTATGGCTACACCTTC. It specifies CASSRIPGSTGAYGYTF.

This chain links TRBV28 with TRBJ2-7; TRBD2 aligns across 8 bases. V was pared by 4 bases and J by 6 bases, with 5 bases of the junction left unmatched. This CDR3 contains 13 residues. Per germline, CDR1 MDHEN and CDR2 SYDVKM. The DNA for the CDR3 is TGTGCCAGCAGTTCGGGGGGGCTGGTCGAGCAGTACTTC. It codes for CASSSGGLVEQYF.

The chain is built from TRBV19 and TRBJ2-1, with D perhaps matching TRBD1 (5 bases). CDR1 is LNHDA, CDR2 SQIVND, per germline (reference sequence). V lost 7 bases and J lost 7, with 20 bases in between. The CDR3 extends over 15 amino acids. The CDR3 nucleotides read TGTGCCAGTACCACCCTGTCGGCAGGGCTGAATGAGCAGTTCTTC. Translating gives CASTTLSAGLNEQFF.

The CDR3, as DNA: TGTGCCAGCAGCCCCCACCCTCTGGACACGGGCCTACCGTTCAAAAACATTCAGTACTTC. This translates into CASSPHPLDTGLPFKNIQYF. The chain joins TRBV3-1 (or the pseudogene TRBV3-2) to TRBJ2-4; the D gene is possibly TRBD1 (5 bases). Trimming left V 4 bases short and J 3 bases short, with 28 bases between. The CDR3 length is 20 residues. CDR1 and CDR2 from the germline V gene are LGHDT and YNNKEL (reference sequence).

The genes are TRBV6-1 and TRBJ1-2; D possibly corresponds to TRBD1 (5 bases). V was clipped by 2 bases and J by 4 bases, with 11 bases between them. The germline V gene has CDR1 MNHNS and CDR2 SASEGT. CDR3 size: 14 residues. The CDR3 region has the DNA TGTGCCAGCAGTGAAACTCCGGGACCCTATGGCTACACCTTC. It is translated as CASSETPGPYGYTF.

This chain connects TRBV19 to TRBJ1-1; D remains ambiguous. This CDR3 has 14 residues. Germline CDR1 LNHDA, CDR2 SQIVND (reference sequence). V lost 9 bases and J 4 bases, leaving 18 bases between the germline ends. The CDR3 DNA is TGTGCCAGCAAAAGGGAGGGCGGCCCCACTGAAGCTTTCTTT. It is translated as CASKREGGPTEAFF.

The V gene is TRBV30, the J gene TRBJ1-1; D uncertain. This CDR3 contains 13 residues. Deletions cut 2 bases from V and 10 bases from J, with 17 bases between. The germline V gene encodes CDR1 GTSNPN and CDR2 SVGIG (reference sequence). CDR3 bases: TGTGCCTGGAGTAGGGTTTTGTCAAATGGAGCTTTCTTT. This sequence encodes CAWSRVLSNGAFF.

The gene calls are TRBV28 and TRBJ2-7, with 14 bases that match TRBD2. This CDR3 is 16 amino acids long. The V segment lost 3 bases and the J segment 6 bases; nucleotides outside the gene matches: 7. Germline V gene data show CDR1 as MDHEN and CDR2 as SYDVKM. In DNA, the CDR3 is TGTGCCAGCAGTTTCGGGACTAGCGGGAGAGGTTTCGAGCAGTACTTC. Its protein product is CASSFGTSGRGFEQYF.